Each of the 14 T cell receptor beta chains below was sequenced from the same sample in a study of T cell repertoires in cytomegalovirus infection. TCRdb fed the reads into MiXCR, producing one record per CDR3 protein. The sample includes roughly 46,000 distinct CDR3 sequences, approximately 19% seen only once; the top ten take 40% to 65%. These receptors' antigens are unknown. The specimen comprised CD8+ T cells from cultured PBMCs, sampled from culture after CMV antigen stimulation. These receptors originate from a human donor in good health (CMV status not recorded). Some clones in this sample may be carry-over from other donors' samples.

This clonotype occurred many times. V is TRBV11-2 and J is TRBJ2-3, with D unclear. This CDR3 region has 12 residues. V was pared by 6 bases and J by 0 bases, with 4 bases between. Germline values: CDR1 SGHAT, CDR2 FQNNGV. CDR3 loop: CASRRSTDTQYF. Written as DNA, the CDR3 is TGTGCCAGCAGACGTAGCACAGATACGCAGTATTTT.

As concerns this clonotype: One end of the junction fails to match germline, which may point to a read error. This chain connects TRBV6-6 to TRBJ2-2; 13 positions match TRBD2. The CDR3 runs 16 residues. Germline loops: CDR1 MNHNY, CDR2 SVGAGI (reference sequence). The CDR3 region is CTSRLAGGSNTGELFF. For the CDR3, the DNA is TGTACCAGTCGACTAGCGGGAGGTTCGAACACCGGGGAGCTGTTTTTT.

Judged by abundance, this clonotype is medium-sized (0.01 to 0.1%). The J gene is TRBJ1-5, the V gene TRBV12-3 or TRBV12-4, with 7 bases lining up with TRBD1. This CDR3 is 16 amino acids long. Germline trimming cut 5 bases from V and 4 bases from J; bases unmatched to any gene: 11. The CDR3 here is CASSPPGQAGNQPQHF. CDR3 in DNA: TGTGCCAGCAGTCCCCCCGGACAGGCAGGGAATCAGCCCCAGCATTTT.

This chain joins TRBV5-6 and TRBJ2-7; 8 bases align to TRBD1. Looked up from germline, CDR1 is SGHDT and CDR2 is YYEEEE. This CDR3 region has 15 residues. Losses at the gene ends were 4 bases for V and 5 bases for J; bases not matched to a gene: 11. The CDR3 is CASSPGTGWMNEQYF. DNA of the CDR3: TGTGCCAGCAGCCCTGGGACAGGCTGGATGAACGAGCAGTACTTC.

J is TRBJ2-7 and V is TRBV11-3; tentatively, D is TRBD1 or TRBD2 (6 bases each). Trimming stripped 1 base from V and 5 bases from J, with 12 bases between. This CDR3 has 14 residues. Germline CDR1 SGHNT, CDR2 YENEEA. CDR3 nucleotides: TGTGCCAGCAGCTTAGTTAACAGGGAGGACGAGCAGTACTTC. This sequence encodes CASSLVNREDEQYF.

The chain is built from TRBV9 and TRBJ2-7; 16 positions agree with TRBD2. V shed 0 bases, J shed 6 bases, and the junction held 9 bases outside the gene matches. This CDR3 has 18 residues. The germline V gene encodes CDR1 SGDLS and CDR2 YYNGEE. CDR3 coding DNA: TGTGCCAGCAGCGTAGATGGGACTAGCGGGAGGGCTTTAACCGAGCAGTACTTC. It yields the protein CASSVDGTSGRALTEQYF.

This clonotype has more than one count but fewer than ten. The chain couples TRBV27 to TRBJ1-5, with D uncertain. The CDR3 is made up of 14 amino acids. V lost 1 base and J lost 8, with 12 bases in between. The germline CDR1 and CDR2 sequences are MNHEY and SMNVEV (reference sequence). As DNA, the CDR3 is TGTGCCAGCAGTTTATGGCCTTTGGGCGAGCCCCAGCATTTT. Translated, it gives CASSLWPLGEPQHF.

In its sample, this clonotype was seen many times. CDR3 coding DNA: TGTGCCAGCAGCTTAGAGGGGGCAGGGGGTTCAGATACGCAGTATTTT. This gives the protein CASSLEGAGGSDTQYF. The V gene is TRBV7-2, the J gene TRBJ2-3; TRBD1 matches 7 bases. V dropped 1 base and J dropped 4; count of bases not matched to a gene: 8. Germline V gives CDR1 SGHTA, CDR2 FQGNSA. The CDR3 loop spans 16 amino acids.

This clonotype was seen only once. V usage is TRBV3-1 and J usage is TRBJ2-1; 8 nucleotides line up with TRBD2. Germline trimming cut 0 bases from V and 5 bases from J; bases unmatched to any gene: 6. CDR3 length: 16 residues. The germline V gene encodes CDR1 LGHDT and CDR2 YNNKEL (reference sequence). CDR3 DNA sequence: TGTGCCAGCAGCCAAGATCGGGGGGGGGCCGACAATGAGCAGTTCTTC. Translated: CASSQDRGGADNEQFF.

This clonotype was counted many times. The chain couples TRBV4-2 to TRBJ1-6; 7 nucleotides line up with TRBD1. CDR1 LGHNA and CDR2 YNFKEQ come from the germline V gene. The V and J ends lost 1 base and 0 bases, in that order; junction bases with no gene match: 6. The CDR3 runs to 18 residues. CDR3: CASSQGGQPSSYNSPLHF. In DNA, the CDR3 is TGTGCCAGCAGCCAAGGGGGACAGCCGAGCTCCTATAATTCACCCCTCCACTTT.

The chain employs TRBV27 and TRBJ1-4; a weak D match, TRBD1 (5 bases). The CDR3 contains 14 residues. Germline loops: CDR1 MNHEY, CDR2 SMNVEV (reference sequence). Deletions cut 2 bases from V and 9 bases from J, with 13 bases between. The CDR3 DNA reads TGTGCCAGCAGTTTAGGGCAGGGAGGGAAAAAACTGTTTTTT. Its protein is CASSLGQGGKKLFF.

The chain recombines TRBV18 with TRBJ2-7, with 8 bases matching TRBD1. Trimming took 8 bases from V and 5 from J; bases not matched to a gene: 8. The CDR3 covers 13 residues. Germline V gene data show CDR1 as KGHSH and CDR2 as LQKENI. CDR3 sequence (DNA): TGTGCCAGCACGCGGACAGGGATTGACGAGCAGTACTTC. It is translated as CASTRTGIDEQYF.

The table lists this clonotype with many counts. This sequence joins TRBV30 and TRBJ1-1, with D unclear. The V gene lost 0 bases and the J gene lost 1 base, with 18 bases spanning the gap. From germline, CDR1 is GTSNPN and CDR2 SVGIG (reference sequence). The CDR3 consists of 17 residues. In DNA form, the CDR3 reads TGTGCCTGGAGTGTTGGACTTTATTTCGAGGGGAACACTGAAGCTTTCTTT. The encoded protein is CAWSVGLYFEGNTEAFF.

This clonotype was counted many times. This chain connects TRBV7-6 to TRBJ2-5; 10 bases align to TRBD2. CDR3 length equals 15 residues. Germline assignment: CDR1 SGHVS and CDR2 FNYEAQ. J lost 5 bases, V lost 2 bases, and 5 bases had no gene match. CDR3 amino acids: CASSLRLAGRETQYF. In DNA, the CDR3 is TGTGCCAGCAGCTTAAGACTAGCGGGCAGGGAGACCCAGTACTTC.